One sample yielded the 26 T cell receptor beta chains listed below, sequenced in a study of PD-1 blockade in classical Hodgkin lymphoma. Sequencing was performed with immunoSEQ multiplex PCR; in TCRdb, only in-frame clones are kept and a portion is missing. The table lists 130,000 to 150,000 clones, under 85% of them singletons. In every patient, relapse followed autologous stem cell transplantation, while exposure to brentuximab vedotin differed. Specimen: peripheral blood mononuclear cells (PBMCs), collected before the second cycle of nivolumab. The source is a human donor with classical Hodgkin lymphoma.

This clone was counted once. The chain couples TRBV11-2 to TRBJ1-1; no clear D gene. The CDR3 spans 14 residues. Trimming cost V 3 bases and J 2 bases, with 10 bases left between them. Germline values: CDR1 SGHAT, CDR2 FQNNGV. DNA for the CDR3: TGTGCCAGCAGCTTTCGGGCAGAAAACACTGAAGCTTTCTTT. Its translation: CASSFRAENTEAFF.

The chain has TRBV7-9 and TRBJ1-2; D perhaps matches TRBD1 (6 bases). The V gene lost 5 bases and the J gene lost 5 bases, with 15 bases spanning the gap. CDR3 size: 14 residues. Germline V gives CDR1 SEHNR, CDR2 FQNEAQ (reference sequence). Here the CDR3 DNA reads TGTGCCAGCAGCCGGACCTCAACAGGGTATGGCTACACCTTC. Protein: CASSRTSTGYGYTF.

The rearrangement joins TRBV29-1 to TRBJ2-7; perhaps TRBD1 as D (5 bases). Trimming pared 0 bases from V and 5 bases from J, leaving 8 bases between. CDR3 length: 12 amino acids. CDR1 and CDR2 (germline): SQVTM, ANQGSEA. The CDR3 loop reads CSVEDLGHEQYF. Written as DNA, the CDR3 is TGCAGCGTTGAAGATCTGGGGCACGAGCAGTACTTC.

The V gene is TRBV19, the J gene TRBJ1-6; 10 positions agree with TRBD1. The ends lost 2 bases at V and 5 bases at J; junction bases unmatched: 3. This CDR3 is 16 amino acids long. Per germline, CDR1 LNHDA and CDR2 SQIVND (reference sequence). DNA of the CDR3: TGTGCCAGTAGTATATGGACAGGGGGAAATAATTCACCCCTCCACTTT. The encoded protein is CASSIWTGGNNSPLHF.

The chain couples TRBV7-9 to TRBJ2-2; 7 positions agree with TRBD1. Per the germline V gene, CDR1 is SEHNR and CDR2 is FQNEAQ (reference sequence). V dropped 3 bases and J dropped 5; count of bases not matched to a gene: 6. CDR3 size: 15 residues. The CDR3: CASSFQGVVTGELFF. The CDR3 region has the DNA TGTGCCAGCAGCTTTCAGGGGGTGGTGACCGGGGAGCTGTTTTTT.

The rearrangement links TRBV6-5 to TRBJ2-1; TRBD1 agrees at 7 bases. CDR3 length equals 14 residues. The V gene end was trimmed by 5 bases and the J gene end by 2 bases; junction bases not matched to a gene: 3. Germline lookup yields CDR1 MNHEY and CDR2 SVGAGI. CDR3 protein: CASSSRGTYNEQFF. For the CDR3, the DNA is TGTGCCAGCAGTAGCAGGGGGACCTACAATGAGCAGTTCTTC.

V usage is TRBV23-1 and J usage is TRBJ1-3; the match to TRBD1 covers 7 bases. TRBV23-1 is placed among ORFs of uncertain function. Trimming took 1 base from V and 0 from J; bases not matched to a gene: 12. The CDR3 loop spans 19 amino acids. The CDR3 nucleotides are TGCGCCAGCAGTCAATGTCGAGGGGGCTCTCACTACTCTGGAAACACCATATATTTT. It specifies CASSQCRGGSHYSGNTIYF.

The chain recombines TRBV7-2 with TRBJ2-2, with D uncertain. Trimming cost V 5 bases and J 4 bases, with 8 bases left between them. Germline values: CDR1 SGHTA, CDR2 FQGNSA. There are 13 residues in the CDR3. The CDR3 reads CASSELLTGELFF. In nucleotides, the CDR3 is TGTGCCAGCAGCGAGTTACTCACCGGGGAGCTGTTTTTT.

The chain recombines TRBV9 with TRBJ1-2, with D unresolved. The germline CDR1 and CDR2 sequences are SGDLS and YYNGEE. V was clipped by 5 bases and J by 8 bases, with 13 bases between them. This CDR3 comprises 12 residues. The CDR3 nucleotides are TGTGCCAGCAGTTTAGACTTGGGGGGCTACACCTTC. Translation gives CASSLDLGGYTF.

Only a few counts were recorded for this clone. The chain is built from TRBV21-1 and TRBJ2-7; the D call in the table, TRBD1, was not verified against the DNA. TRBV21-1 is a listed pseudogene. The CDR3 loop spans 16 amino acids. CDR3 loop: CASSKVRKDTSYEQYF. The CDR3, as DNA: TGTGCCAGCAGCAAAGTAAGGAAGGACACAAGCTACGAGCAGTACTTC.

The V gene is TRBV6-5, the J gene TRBJ1-1; D might be TRBD1 (5 bases). The CDR3 runs to 15 residues. Trimming stripped 6 bases from V and 1 base from J, with 15 bases between. In germline, CDR1 is MNHEY, CDR2 SVGAGI. CDR3 sequence: CASRPPRGGNTEAFF. For the CDR3, the DNA is TGTGCCAGCAGGCCTCCCCGGGGGGGGAACACTGAAGCTTTCTTT.

This sequence joins TRBV7-9 and TRBJ1-1; a possible D gene is TRBD1 (6 bases). The germline V gene has CDR1 SEHNR and CDR2 FQNEAQ (reference sequence). CDR3 length equals 14 residues. The V end was cut by 5 bases, the J end by 10 bases, with 20 bases between. The CDR3 protein is CASSPVMGAPRAFF. CDR3 DNA sequence: TGTGCCAGCAGCCCGGTGATGGGGGCTCCTAGAGCTTTCTTT.

V gene TRBV9 combines with J gene TRBJ2-5; possibly TRBD1 or TRBD2 for D (5 bases each). Trimming left V 0 bases short and J 1 base short, with 16 bases between. The germline V gene has CDR1 SGDLS and CDR2 YYNGEE. The CDR3 spans 17 residues. This CDR3 reads CASSVAQPGSFQETQYF. The CDR3 nucleotides are TGTGCCAGCAGCGTAGCTCAGCCAGGGAGCTTCCAAGAGACCCAGTACTTC.

CDR3 in DNA: TGTGCCAGCAGCCTCTCCCGGGACAGGGGTGAGACCCAGTACTTC. It specifies CASSLSRDRGETQYF. The V and J genes are TRBV5-4 and TRBJ2-5; TRBD1 agrees at 10 bases. Trimming cost V 4 bases and J 5 bases; bases outside gene matches: 8. The CDR3 totals 15 residues. Germline CDR1 SGHNT, CDR2 YYREEE (reference sequence).

This chain connects TRBV11-2 to TRBJ1-2; no reliable D call. CDR3 size: 12 residues. The V gene lost 2 bases and the J gene lost 12 bases, with 13 bases spanning the gap. Germline V gene sequence: CDR1 SGHAT, CDR2 FQNNGV. CDR3 loop: CASSLSYGGHTF. DNA of the CDR3: TGTGCCAGCAGCTTATCTTATGGAGGACACACCTTC.

The chain links TRBV6-6 to TRBJ1-5; a possible D gene is TRBD1 (5 bases). The V and J ends lost 1 base and 2 bases respectively, with 12 bases between them. This CDR3 comprises 16 residues. The germline CDR1 and CDR2 sequences are MNHNY and SVGAGI (reference sequence). This CDR3 reads CASSYWRGEGNQPQHF. The DNA for the CDR3 is TGTGCCAGCAGTTACTGGAGGGGAGAAGGCAATCAGCCCCAGCATTTT.

About this clone itself: The junction departs from germline at one end; a sequencing error may be responsible. This chain connects TRBV5-1 to TRBJ2-5, with 8 nucleotides matching TRBD1. CDR3 size: 15 residues. CDR1 and CDR2 (germline): SGHRS, YFSETQ. The CDR3 loop is CASGFSQGAWETQYF. The CDR3 DNA reads TGCGCCAGCGGCTTCAGCCAGGGGGCATGGGAGACCCAGTACTTC.

This clone has only one observation. The chain has TRBV9 and TRBJ2-5, with 11 nucleotides matching TRBD1. Trimming cost V 2 bases and J 5 bases; bases outside gene matches: 8. Germline assignment: CDR1 SGDLS and CDR2 YYNGEE. The CDR3 is made up of 16 amino acids. In DNA form, the CDR3 reads TGTGCCAGCAGCGTGGAAGCCGGGACAGGGGGGGAGACCCAGTACTTC. It codes for CASSVEAGTGGETQYF.

This clone has more than one count but fewer than ten. This chain joins TRBV5-1 and TRBJ1-4; D is uncertain. The CDR3 consists of 17 residues. Germline V gene sequence: CDR1 SGHRS, CDR2 YFSETQ. The germline V and J ends were trimmed by 0 bases and 2 bases, with 14 bases remaining between them. This chain's CDR3 is CASSLEALGVTNEKLFF. CDR3 bases: TGCGCCAGCAGCTTGGAGGCCCTCGGGGTCACTAATGAAAAACTGTTTTTT.

The rearrangement links TRBV7-8 to TRBJ1-1; the D gene is possibly TRBD1 (6 bases). CDR3 size: 15 residues. In germline, CDR1 is SGHVS, CDR2 FQNEAQ. Trimming left V 4 bases short and J 1 base short, with 13 bases between. CDR3 sequence: CASSSVGGKNTEAFF. The CDR3 nucleotides read TGTGCCAGCAGCTCAGTAGGGGGAAAGAACACTGAAGCTTTCTTT.

This clone has a single count. The CDR3, as DNA: TGTGCCAGCAGCCCGGACAGGGCTGGAAACACCATATATTTT. This gives the protein CASSPDRAGNTIYF. The V gene is TRBV7-9, the J gene TRBJ1-3; 8 nucleotides align to TRBD1. Germline loops: CDR1 SEHNR, CDR2 FQNEAQ (reference sequence). This CDR3 has 14 amino acids. V shed 5 bases, J shed 2 bases, and the junction held 2 bases outside the gene matches.

The table lists this clone with a few counts. V is TRBV9 and J is TRBJ2-2; weak D call: TRBD2 (5 bases). Germline CDR1 SGDLS, CDR2 YYNGEE. This CDR3 comprises 15 residues. V gave up 0 bases and J gave up 5 bases, with 11 bases separating them. The CDR3 DNA sequence: TGTGCCAGCAGCGTAGCCCGGAGCGGAACCGGGGAGCTGTTTTTT. Protein product: CASSVARSGTGELFF.

The chain uses TRBV5-1 and TRBJ2-5; D unresolved. Germline V CDR1 and CDR2: SGHRS, YFSETQ. Between the trimmed V and J ends, which lost 0 bases and 3 bases, there was a span of 6 bases. The CDR3 length is 13 residues. The CDR3 here is CASSLGAEETQYF. CDR3 nucleotide sequence: TGCGCCAGCAGCTTGGGGGCCGAAGAGACCCAGTACTTC.

The chain is built from TRBV2 and TRBJ1-5, with 7 bases that match TRBD1. The germline V gene encodes CDR1 SNHLY and CDR2 FYNNEI. V shed 6 bases and J 6 bases; nucleotides not matched to a gene: 11. The CDR3 consists of 15 residues. CDR3 loop: CASSFRGLFGQPQHF. CDR3 DNA: TGTGCCAGCAGCTTCAGGGGGTTGTTCGGTCAGCCCCAGCATTTT.

The gene calls are TRBV2 and TRBJ1-2, with D hard to call. The CDR3 length is 10 residues. V was clipped by 6 bases and J by 5 bases, with 4 bases between them. Germline loops: CDR1 SNHLY, CDR2 FYNNEI. DNA for the CDR3: TGTGCCAGCAGGTGGTATGGCTACACCTTC. Translated, it gives CASRWYGYTF.

This clone was found once. The chain links TRBV5-1 to TRBJ2-1; D not resolved. This CDR3 has 12 residues. Between the trimmed V and J ends, which lost 0 bases and 10 bases, there was a span of 8 bases. Germline assignment: CDR1 SGHRS and CDR2 YFSETQ. CDR3 protein: CASSLEQTEQFF. DNA for the CDR3: TGCGCCAGCAGCTTGGAACAGACCGAGCAGTTCTTC.